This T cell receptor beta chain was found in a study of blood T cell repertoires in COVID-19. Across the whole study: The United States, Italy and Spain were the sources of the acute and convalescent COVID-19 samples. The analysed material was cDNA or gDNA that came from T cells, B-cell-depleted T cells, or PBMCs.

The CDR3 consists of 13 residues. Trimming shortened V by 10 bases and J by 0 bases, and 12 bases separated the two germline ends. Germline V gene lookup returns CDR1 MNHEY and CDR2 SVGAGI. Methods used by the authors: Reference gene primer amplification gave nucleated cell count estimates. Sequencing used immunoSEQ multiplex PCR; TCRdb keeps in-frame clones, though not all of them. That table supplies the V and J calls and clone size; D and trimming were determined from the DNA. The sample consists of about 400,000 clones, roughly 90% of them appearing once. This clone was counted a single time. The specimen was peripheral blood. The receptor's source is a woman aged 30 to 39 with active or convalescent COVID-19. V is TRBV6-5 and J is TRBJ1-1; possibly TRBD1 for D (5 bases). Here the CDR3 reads CATRQLLNTEAFF. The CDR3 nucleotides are TGTGCCACAAGACAGCTTTTGAACACTGAAGCTTTCTTT.